Described below is a single TCR beta chain sequence and its context. Its antigen is still unknown. The TCR alpha and TCR beta cDNA libraries, bearing sample barcodes and UMIs, were generated by 5'RACE using constant-segment primers. From the 5' RACE reads, TCRdb called clonotypes with MiXCR, one entry per CDR3 protein. The repertoire holds about 390,000 distinct CDR3 sequences, with more than 15% as singletons. The CDR3 consists of 17 residues. The V gene's germline CDR1 is LGHDT and CDR2 YNNKEL (reference sequence). Trimming pared 0 bases from V and 0 bases from J, leaving 12 bases between. This record belongs to a study of T-cell memory formation after mild COVID-19. Overall study: Largely, TCR clusters stayed within a single donor. Overall study results and limits: Contracting CD8+ clones were enriched in EMRA, CD4+ mainly in CM and EM. There were some responding clones in pre-infection memory, which suggested that cross-reactive memory had joined.

The chain employs TRBV3-1 and TRBJ2-1; TRBD1 is a possible D gene (6 bases). Sequences were obtained from PBMCs or a T cell subset sorted from them (not recorded which). The TCR comes from a man between 18 and 29 years old who had mild COVID-19 (a few samples of this study predate the infection). Cell type and time point are not known. CDR3 coding DNA: TGTGCCAGCAGCCAAGACAGGGGAGTTAGCTCCTACAATGAGCAGTTCTTC. This sequence encodes CASSQDRGVSSYNEQFF.